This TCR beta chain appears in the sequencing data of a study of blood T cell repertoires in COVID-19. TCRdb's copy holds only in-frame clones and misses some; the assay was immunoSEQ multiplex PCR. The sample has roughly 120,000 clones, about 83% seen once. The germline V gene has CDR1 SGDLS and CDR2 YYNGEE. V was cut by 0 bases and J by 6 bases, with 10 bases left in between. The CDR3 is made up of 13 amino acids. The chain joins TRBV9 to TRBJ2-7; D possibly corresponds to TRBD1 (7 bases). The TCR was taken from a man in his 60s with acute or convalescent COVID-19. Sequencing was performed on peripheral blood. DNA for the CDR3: TGTGCCAGCAGCGTAGCGCAGGGGGGCGAGCAGTACTTC. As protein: CASSVAQGGEQYF.